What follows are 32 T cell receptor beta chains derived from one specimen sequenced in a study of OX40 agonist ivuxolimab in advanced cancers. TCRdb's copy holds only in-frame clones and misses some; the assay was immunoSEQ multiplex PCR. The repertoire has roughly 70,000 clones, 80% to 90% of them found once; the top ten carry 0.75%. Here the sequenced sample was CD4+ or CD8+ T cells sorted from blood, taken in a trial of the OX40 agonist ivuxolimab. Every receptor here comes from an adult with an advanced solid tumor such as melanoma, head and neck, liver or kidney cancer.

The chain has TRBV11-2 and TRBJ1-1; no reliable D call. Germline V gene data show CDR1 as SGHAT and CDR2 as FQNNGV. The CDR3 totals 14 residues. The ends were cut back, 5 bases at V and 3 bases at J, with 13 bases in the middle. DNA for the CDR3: TGTGCCAGCAGCGACGCTCGCCAGTACACTGAAGCTTTCTTT. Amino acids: CASSDARQYTEAFF.

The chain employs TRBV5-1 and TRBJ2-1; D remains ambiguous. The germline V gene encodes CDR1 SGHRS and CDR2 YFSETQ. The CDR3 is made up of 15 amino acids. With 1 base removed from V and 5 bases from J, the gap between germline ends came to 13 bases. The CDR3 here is CASSLLTYTNNEQFF. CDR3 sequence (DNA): TGCGCCAGCAGCTTGTTGACATACACCAACAATGAGCAGTTCTTC.

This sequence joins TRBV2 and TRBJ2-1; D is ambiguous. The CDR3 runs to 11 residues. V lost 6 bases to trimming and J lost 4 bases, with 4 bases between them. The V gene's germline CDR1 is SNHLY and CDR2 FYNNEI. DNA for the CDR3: TGTGCCAGCAGCGGATACAATGAGCAGTTCTTC. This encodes CASSGYNEQFF.

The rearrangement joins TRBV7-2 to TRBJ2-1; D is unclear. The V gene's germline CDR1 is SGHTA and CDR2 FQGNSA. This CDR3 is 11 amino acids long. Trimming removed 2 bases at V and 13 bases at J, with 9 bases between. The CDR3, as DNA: TGTGCCAGCAGCTTATCGTCGGAACAGTTCTTC. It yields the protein CASSLSSEQFF.

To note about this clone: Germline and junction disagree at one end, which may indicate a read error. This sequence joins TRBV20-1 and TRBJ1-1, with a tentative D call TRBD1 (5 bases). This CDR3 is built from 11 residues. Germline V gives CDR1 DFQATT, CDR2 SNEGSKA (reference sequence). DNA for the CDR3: TGCAGTGCTAGAGGGTTGGGGCCAACTACCTTT. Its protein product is CSARGLGPTTF.

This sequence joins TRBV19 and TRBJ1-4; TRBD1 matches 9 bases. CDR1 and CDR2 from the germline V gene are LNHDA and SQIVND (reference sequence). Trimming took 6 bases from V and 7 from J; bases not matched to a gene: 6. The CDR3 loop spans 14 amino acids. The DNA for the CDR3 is TGTGCCAGTAGCCCACAGGGGGCGCGTGAAAAACTGTTTTTT. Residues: CASSPQGAREKLFF.

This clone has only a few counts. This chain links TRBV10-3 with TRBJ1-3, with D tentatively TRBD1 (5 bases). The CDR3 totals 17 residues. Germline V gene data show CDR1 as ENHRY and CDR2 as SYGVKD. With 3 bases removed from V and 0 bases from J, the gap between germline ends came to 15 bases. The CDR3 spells CAISERGGGRSGNTIYF. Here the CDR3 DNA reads TGTGCCATCAGTGAAAGGGGCGGCGGCCGCTCTGGAAACACCATATATTTT.

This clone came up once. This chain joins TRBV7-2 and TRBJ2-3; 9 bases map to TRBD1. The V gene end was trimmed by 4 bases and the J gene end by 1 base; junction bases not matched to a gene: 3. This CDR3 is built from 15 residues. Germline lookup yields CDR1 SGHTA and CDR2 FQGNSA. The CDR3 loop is CASSSRDRGTDTQYF. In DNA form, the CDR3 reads TGTGCCAGCAGCTCCCGGGACAGGGGCACAGATACGCAGTATTTT.

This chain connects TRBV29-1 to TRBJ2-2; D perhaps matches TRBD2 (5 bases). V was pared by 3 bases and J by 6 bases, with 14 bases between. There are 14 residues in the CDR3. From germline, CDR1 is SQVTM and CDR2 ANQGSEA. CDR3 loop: CSVDSGMVAGELFF. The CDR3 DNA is TGCAGCGTTGATTCGGGGATGGTAGCCGGGGAGCTGTTTTTT.

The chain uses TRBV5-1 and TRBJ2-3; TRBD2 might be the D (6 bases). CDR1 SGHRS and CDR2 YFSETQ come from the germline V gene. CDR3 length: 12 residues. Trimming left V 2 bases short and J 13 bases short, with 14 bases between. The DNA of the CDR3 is TGCGCCAGCAGCTTTTCAGCGGGCCCGGAGTATTTT. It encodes CASSFSAGPEYF.

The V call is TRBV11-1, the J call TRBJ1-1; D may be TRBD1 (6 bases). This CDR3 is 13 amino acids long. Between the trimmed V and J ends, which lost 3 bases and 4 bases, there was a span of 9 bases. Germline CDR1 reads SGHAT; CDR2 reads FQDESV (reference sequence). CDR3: CASSFPGVTEAFF. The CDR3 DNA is TGTGCCAGCAGCTTTCCAGGGGTCACTGAAGCTTTCTTT. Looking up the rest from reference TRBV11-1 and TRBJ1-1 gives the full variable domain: EAEVAQSPRYKITEKSQAVAFWCDPISGHATLYWYRQILGQGPELLVQFQDESVVDDSQLPKDRFSAERLKGVDSTLKIQPAELGDSAMYLCASSFPGVTEAFFGQGTRLTVV.

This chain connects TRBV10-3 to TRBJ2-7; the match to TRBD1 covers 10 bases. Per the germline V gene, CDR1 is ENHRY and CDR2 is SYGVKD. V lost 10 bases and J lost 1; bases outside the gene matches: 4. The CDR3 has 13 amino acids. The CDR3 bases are TGTGCCACCACGGGACAGGGGTCCTACGAGCAGTACTTC. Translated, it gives CATTGQGSYEQYF.

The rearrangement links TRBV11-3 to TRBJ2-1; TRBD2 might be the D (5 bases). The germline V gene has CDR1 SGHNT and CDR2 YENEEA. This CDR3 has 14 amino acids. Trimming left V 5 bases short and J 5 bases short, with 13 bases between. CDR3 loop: CASSPGSTHNEQFF. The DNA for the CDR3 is TGTGCCAGCAGCCCGGGGAGTACCCACAATGAGCAGTTCTTC.

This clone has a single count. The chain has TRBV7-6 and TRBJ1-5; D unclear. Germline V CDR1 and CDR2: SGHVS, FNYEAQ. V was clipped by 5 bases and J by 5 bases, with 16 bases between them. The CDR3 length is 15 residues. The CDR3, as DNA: TGTGCCAGCAGCAGCTTAAAAGGGAAATATCAGCCCCAGCATTTT. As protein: CASSSLKGKYQPQHF.

The CDR3 DNA is TGTGCCAGTAGTATAGGTTGGACAGGGGAGGTTGAAGCTTTCTTT. Residues: CASSIGWTGEVEAFF. The rearrangement joins TRBV19 to TRBJ1-1; 9 positions match TRBD1. Per germline, CDR1 LNHDA and CDR2 SQIVND (reference sequence). CDR3 length: 15 amino acids. After removal of 1 base from V and 7 bases from J, the junction contained 7 bases not matched to a gene. The whole variable domain, remainder taken from reference TRBV19 and TRBJ1-1, is DGGITQSPKYLFRKEGQNVTLSCEQNLNHDAMYWYRQDPGQGLRLIYYSQIVNDFQKGDIAEGYSVSREKKESFPLTVTSAQKNPTAFYLCASSIGWTGEVEAFFGQGTRLTVV.

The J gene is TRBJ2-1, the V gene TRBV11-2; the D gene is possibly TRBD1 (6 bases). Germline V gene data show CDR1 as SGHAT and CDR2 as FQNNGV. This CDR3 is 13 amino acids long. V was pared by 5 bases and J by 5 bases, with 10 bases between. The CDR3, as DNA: TGTGCCAGCAGCAACGACAGGAACAATGAGCAGTTCTTC. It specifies CASSNDRNNEQFF.

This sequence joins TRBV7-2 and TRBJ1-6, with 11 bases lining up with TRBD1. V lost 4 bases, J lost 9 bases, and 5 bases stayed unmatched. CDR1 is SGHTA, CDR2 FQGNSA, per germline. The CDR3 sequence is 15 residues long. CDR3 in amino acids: CASSYGQGAFSPLHF. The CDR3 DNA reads TGTGCCAGCAGCTACGGACAGGGGGCTTTTTCACCCCTCCACTTT.

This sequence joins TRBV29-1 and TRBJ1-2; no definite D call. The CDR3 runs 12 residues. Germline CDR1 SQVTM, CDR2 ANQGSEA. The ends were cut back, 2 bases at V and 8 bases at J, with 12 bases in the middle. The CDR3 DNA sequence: TGCAGCGTTGAATGGCAGGAGAGAGGCTACACCTTC. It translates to CSVEWQERGYTF.

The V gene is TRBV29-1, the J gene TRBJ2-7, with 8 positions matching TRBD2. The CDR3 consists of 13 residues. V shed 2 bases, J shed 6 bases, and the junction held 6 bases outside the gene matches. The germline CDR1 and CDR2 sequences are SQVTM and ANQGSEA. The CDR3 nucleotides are TGCAGCGTTGAAACGGGAGGGCGAGCCGAGCAGTACTTC. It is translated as CSVETGGRAEQYF.

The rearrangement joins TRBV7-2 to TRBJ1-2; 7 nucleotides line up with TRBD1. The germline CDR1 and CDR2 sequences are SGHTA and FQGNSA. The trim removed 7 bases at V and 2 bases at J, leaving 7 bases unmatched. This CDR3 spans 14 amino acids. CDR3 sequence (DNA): TGTGCCAGCACCTCGACAGGGTACAACTATGGCTACACCTTC. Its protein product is CASTSTGYNYGYTF.

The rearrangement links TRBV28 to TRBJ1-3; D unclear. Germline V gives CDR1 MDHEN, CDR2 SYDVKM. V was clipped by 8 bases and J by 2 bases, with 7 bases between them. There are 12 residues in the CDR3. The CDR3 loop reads CASSTPGNTIYF. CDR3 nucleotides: TGTGCCAGCTCAACTCCTGGAAACACCATATATTTT. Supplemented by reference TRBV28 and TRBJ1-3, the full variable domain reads DVKVTQSSRYLVKRTGEKVFLECVQDMDHENMFWYRQDPGLGLRLIYFSYDVKMKEKGDIPEGYSVSREKKERFSLILESASTNQTSMYLCASSTPGNTIYFGEGSWLTVV.

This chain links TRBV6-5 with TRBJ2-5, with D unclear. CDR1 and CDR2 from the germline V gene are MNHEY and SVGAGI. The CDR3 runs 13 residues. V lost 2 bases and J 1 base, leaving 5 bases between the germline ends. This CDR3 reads CASSYVVQETQYF. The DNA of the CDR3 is TGTGCCAGCAGTTACGTCGTCCAAGAGACCCAGTACTTC.

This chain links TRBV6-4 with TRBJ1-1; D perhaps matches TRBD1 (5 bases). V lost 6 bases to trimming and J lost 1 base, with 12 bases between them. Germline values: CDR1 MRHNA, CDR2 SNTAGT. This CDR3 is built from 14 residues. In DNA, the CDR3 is TGTGCCAGCAGCCCAGGGTACGGGAACACTGAAGCTTTCTTT. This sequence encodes CASSPGYGNTEAFF.

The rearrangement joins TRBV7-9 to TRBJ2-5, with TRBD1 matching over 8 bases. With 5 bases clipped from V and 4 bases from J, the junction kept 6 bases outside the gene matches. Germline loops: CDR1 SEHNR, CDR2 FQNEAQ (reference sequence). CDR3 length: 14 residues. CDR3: CASSLSQGGETQYF. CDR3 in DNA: TGTGCCAGCAGCCTTTCACAGGGGGGAGAGACCCAGTACTTC.

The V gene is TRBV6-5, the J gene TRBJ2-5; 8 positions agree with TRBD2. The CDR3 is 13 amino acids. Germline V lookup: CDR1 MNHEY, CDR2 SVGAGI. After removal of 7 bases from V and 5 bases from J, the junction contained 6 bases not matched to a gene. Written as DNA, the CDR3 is TGTGCCAGCACCAAAGCGGGGGCCGAGACCCAGTACTTC. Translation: CASTKAGAETQYF.

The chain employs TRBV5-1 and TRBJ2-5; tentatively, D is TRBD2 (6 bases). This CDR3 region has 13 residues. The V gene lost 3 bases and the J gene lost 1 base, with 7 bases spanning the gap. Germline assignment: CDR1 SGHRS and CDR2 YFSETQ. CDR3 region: CASSYSGQETQYF. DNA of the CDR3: TGCGCCAGCAGCTATAGCGGCCAAGAGACCCAGTACTTC.

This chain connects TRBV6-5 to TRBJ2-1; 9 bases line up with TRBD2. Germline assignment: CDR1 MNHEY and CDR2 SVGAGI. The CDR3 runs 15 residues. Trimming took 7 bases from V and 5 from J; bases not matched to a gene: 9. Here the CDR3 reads CASKKPSGRNNEQFF. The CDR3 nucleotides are TGTGCCAGCAAAAAACCCAGCGGGAGGAACAATGAGCAGTTCTTC.

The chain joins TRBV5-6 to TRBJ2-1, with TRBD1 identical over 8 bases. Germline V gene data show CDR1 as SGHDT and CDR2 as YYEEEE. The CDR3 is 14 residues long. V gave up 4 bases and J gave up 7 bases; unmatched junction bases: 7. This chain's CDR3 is CASSQGAGWNEQFF. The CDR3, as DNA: TGTGCCAGCAGCCAGGGGGCAGGGTGGAATGAGCAGTTCTTC.

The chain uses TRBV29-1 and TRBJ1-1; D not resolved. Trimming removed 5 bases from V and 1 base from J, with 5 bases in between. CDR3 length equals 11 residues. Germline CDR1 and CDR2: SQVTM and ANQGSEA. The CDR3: CSVFKNTEAFF. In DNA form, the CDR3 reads TGCAGCGTTTTCAAGAACACTGAAGCTTTCTTT. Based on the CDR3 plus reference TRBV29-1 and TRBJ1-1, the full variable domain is SAVISQKPSRDICQRGTSLTIQCQVDSQVTMMFWYRQQPGQSLTLIATANQGSEATYESGFVIDKFPISRPNLTFSTLTVSNMSPEDSSIYLCSVFKNTEAFFGQGTRLTVV.

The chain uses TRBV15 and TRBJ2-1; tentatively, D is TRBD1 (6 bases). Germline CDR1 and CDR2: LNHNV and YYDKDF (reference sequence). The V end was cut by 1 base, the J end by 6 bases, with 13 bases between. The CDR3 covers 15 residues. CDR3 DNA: TGTGCCACCAGCAGAGGCCTGGACAGAGGCAATGAGCAGTTCTTC. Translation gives CATSRGLDRGNEQFF. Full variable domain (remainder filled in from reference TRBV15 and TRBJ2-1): DAMVIQNPRYQVTQFGKPVTLSCSQTLNHNVMYWYQQKSSQAPKLLFHYYDKDFNNEADTPDNFQSRRPNTSFCFLDIRSPGLGDTAMYLCATSRGLDRGNEQFFGPGTRLTVL.

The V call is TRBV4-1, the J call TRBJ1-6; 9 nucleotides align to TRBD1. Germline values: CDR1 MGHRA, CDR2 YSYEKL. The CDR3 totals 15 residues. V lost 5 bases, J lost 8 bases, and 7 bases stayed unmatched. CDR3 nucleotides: TGCGCCAGCAGCAAACTACAGGGGGCAGATTCACCCCTCCACTTT. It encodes CASSKLQGADSPLHF.

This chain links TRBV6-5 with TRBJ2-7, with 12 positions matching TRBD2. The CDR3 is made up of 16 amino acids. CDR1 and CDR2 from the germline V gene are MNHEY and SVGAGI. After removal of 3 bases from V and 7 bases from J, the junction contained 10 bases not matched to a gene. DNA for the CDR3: TGTGCCAGCAGTTATGGAAGACTAGCGGGGGCGTCTGAGCAGTACTTC. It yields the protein CASSYGRLAGASEQYF.